This section outlines one T cell receptor beta chain sequence together with its context. Its antigen is unknown. The CDR3 loop spans 15 amino acids. Trimming at V came to 0 bases and at J to 5 bases, leaving 4 bases not matched to a gene. CDR1 is SGHRS, CDR2 YFSETQ, per germline. The sample comes from a study of cytomegalovirus exposure and HLA in healthy donors. Broader study findings: Trimming of TCR beta V- and J-genes showed a link, identified in a later analysis, to a missense DCLRE1C variant. Many donors shared some public TCRs, even though most TCR sequences were rare.

Primers included in the PCR were 60 Vbeta and 13 Jbeta primers. The assay was immunoSEQ multiplex PCR, and TCRdb's table has in-frame clones only and misses some. The data contain 110,000 to 150,000 clones, 80% of them singletons. The source of this sequence is a man aged 40-50 years in good health and CMV-seronegative. Sequences were obtained from PBMCs. The gene calls are TRBV5-1 and TRBJ2-5; 10 bases are shared with TRBD1. The CDR3 loop reads CASSLGQGAGETQYF. In DNA form, the CDR3 reads TGCGCCAGCAGCTTGGGACAGGGGGCGGGTGAGACCCAGTACTTC.